These T cell receptor beta chains were read from a single sample in a study of control samples from healthy donors and cancer patients. Profiled with immunoSEQ multiplex PCR; TCRdb holds only in-frame clones, not every one. The repertoire holds around 110,000 clones, with 93% as singletons. Input material: blood. The receptors stem from a man aged 25 to 45 in good health. Both conserved end residues are part of each CDR3. The order of the fields is V gene, J gene, D gene, clone size, CDR3 DNA, CDR3 protein. A D gene is named only where the DNA matches it firmly. Some rows mark clone size as missing; the rest say once, few, many or name a class of expanded clone.

TRBV24-1	TRBJ1-1	-	-	TGTGCCACCAGTGATCACCGGGGGATGAACACTGAAGCTTTCTTT	CATSDHRGMNTEAFF
TRBV30	TRBJ1-5	TRBD1	-	TGTGCCTGGAGGACAGGGGGCAATCAGCCCCAGCATTTT	CAWRTGGNQPQHF
TRBV6-5	TRBJ1-6	-	-	TGTGCCAGCACCGTGAATTCACCCCTCCACTTT	CASTVNSPLHF
TRBV9	TRBJ1-2	TRBD1	once	TGTGCCAGCAGCCGAAACAGGGGGAACTATGGCTACACCTTC	CASSRNRGNYGYTF
TRBV6-1	TRBJ1-1	TRBD1	-	TGTGCCAGCAGTGAGTCCCCACAGGGGGCGGAAGTAGCTTTCTTT	CASSESPQGAEVAFF
TRBV7-2	TRBJ2-2	-	-	TGTGCCAGCAGCCCGCAGACTTATACAGGGACCACCGGGGAGCTGTTTTTT	CASSPQTYTGTTGELFF
TRBV27	TRBJ2-3	TRBD1	-	TGTGCCAGCAGTTCACCCTATGGGACAGCTGCCAGGACACGCACAGATACGCAGTATTTT	CASSSPYGTAARTRTDTQYF
TRBV9	TRBJ1-4	TRBD1	-	TGTGCCAGCAGCGTAAGACAGGGGAAAAATGAAAAACTGTTTTTT	CASSVRQGKNEKLFF
TRBV19	TRBJ1-3	-	-	TGTGCCAGTAGTATGGGCTCTGGAAACACCATATATTTT	CASSMGSGNTIYF
TRBV13	TRBJ2-1	TRBD1	-	TGTGCCAGCAGCCTTGTTCGACAGGGGGCAAATGAGCAGTTCTTC	CASSLVRQGANEQFF
TRBV5-6	TRBJ1-5	-	-	TGTGCCAGCAGCCGCGGGACACCCACGGGCAATCAGCCCCAGCATTTT	CASSRGTPTGNQPQHF
TRBV5-6	TRBJ1-1	-	-	TGTGCCAGCAGATTCGACAGTAACCCTGAAGCTTTCTTT	CASRFDSNPEAFF
TRBV2	TRBJ1-1	TRBD1	-	TGTGCCAAACAAACAGGGGGTAGAGGAGACACTGAAGCTTTCTTT	CAKQTGGRGDTEAFF
TRBV6-4	TRBJ2-1	TRBD2	once	TGTGCCAGCAGTGATCTAGCGGGGGGTTACAGTGAGCAGTTCTTC	CASSDLAGGYSEQFF
TRBV25-1	TRBJ1-6	-	-	TGTGCCAGCAGTCCCCTATCACAGCTAAATTCACCCCTCCACTTT	CASSPLSQLNSPLHF
TRBV27	TRBJ2-7	-	-	TGTGCCAGCAGTCTCGGGACGGCAACCTACGAGCAGTACTTC	CASSLGTATYEQYF
TRBV12-3/TRBV12-4	TRBJ2-3	-	-	TGTGCCAGCAGTTTTGGACTGGTTACGCAGTATTTT	CASSFGLVTQYF
TRBV4-1	TRBJ2-7	-	-	TGCGCCAGCAGCCTCCTCCCCGCCTACGAGCAGTACTTC	CASSLLPAYEQYF
TRBV7-2	TRBJ1-4	-	-	TGTGCCAGCAGCTTATACCGTAATGAAAAACTGTTTTTT	CASSLYRNEKLFF
TRBV13	TRBJ2-3	TRBD1	-	TGTGCCAGCAGCTCCACTGACCGGACAGGGCCCTCGCGTACAGATACGCAGTATTTT	CASSSTDRTGPSRTDTQYF
TRBV6-2/TRBV6-3	TRBJ1-2	-	-	TGTGCCAGCAGCCCCACTGGGGACTATGGCTACACCTTC	CASSPTGDYGYTF
TRBV10-2	TRBJ2-7	-	-	TGCGCCAGCAGTGACACTAGCTCCTACGAGCAGTACTTC	CASSDTSSYEQYF
TRBV28	TRBJ1-5	-	-	TGTGCCAGCAGCCCCCCGGGCCTCCAGCCCCAGCATTTT	CASSPPGLQPQHF
TRBV7-9	TRBJ1-2	TRBD1	-	TGTGCCAGCAGTGGGACAGAAAATAGCTATGGCTACACCTTC	CASSGTENSYGYTF
TRBV3-1/TRBV3-2	TRBJ1-3	TRBD1	-	TGTGCCAGCAGCCAAGTCATGCGAGGGGGCACTGGAAACACCATATATTTT	CASSQVMRGGTGNTIYF